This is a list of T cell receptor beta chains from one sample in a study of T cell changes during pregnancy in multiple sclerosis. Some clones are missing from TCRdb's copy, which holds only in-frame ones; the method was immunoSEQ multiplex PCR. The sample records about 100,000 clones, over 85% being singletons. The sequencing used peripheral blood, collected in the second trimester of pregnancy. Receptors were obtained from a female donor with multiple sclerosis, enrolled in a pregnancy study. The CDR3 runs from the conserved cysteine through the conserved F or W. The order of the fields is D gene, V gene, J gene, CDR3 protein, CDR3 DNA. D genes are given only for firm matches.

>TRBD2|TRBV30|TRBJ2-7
CAWSVGGVHEQYF
TGTGCCTGGAGCGTGGGAGGGGTCCACGAGCAGTACTTC
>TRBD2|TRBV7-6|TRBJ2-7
CASSLSLAGGEQYF
TGTGCCAGCAGCTTATCCCTAGCGGGAGGCGAGCAGTACTTC
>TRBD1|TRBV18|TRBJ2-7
CASSPGQGTTYEQYF
TGTGCCAGCTCACCAGGACAGGGCACGACTTACGAGCAGTACTTC
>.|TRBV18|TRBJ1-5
CASSPRAGVENQPQHF
TGTGCCAGCTCACCAAGGGCGGGGGTGGAGAATCAGCCCCAGCATTTT
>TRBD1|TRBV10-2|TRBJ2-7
CASSERAGGFHEQYF
TGCGCCAGCAGTGAACGGGCAGGGGGCTTCCACGAGCAGTACTTC
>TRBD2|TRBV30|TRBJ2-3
CAWFSGGALDTQYF
TGTGCCTGGTTTAGCGGGGGGGCTTTAGATACGCAGTATTTT
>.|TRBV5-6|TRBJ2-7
CASSPRGRSSYEQYF
TGTGCCAGCAGCCCCCGTGGTCGGAGCTCCTACGAGCAGTACTTC
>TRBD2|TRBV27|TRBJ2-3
CATARGTLGLAGTDTQYF
TGTGCCACAGCGAGGGGGACGTTGGGACTAGCGGGCACAGATACGCAGTATTTT
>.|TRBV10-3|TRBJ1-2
CALSNGRYGYTF
TGTGCCCTCAGTAACGGGAGGTACGGCTACACCTTC
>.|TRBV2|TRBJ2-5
CASSSPGYQETQYF
TGTGCCAGCAGCTCCCCGGGGTACCAAGAGACCCAGTACTTC
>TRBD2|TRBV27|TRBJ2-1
CASSSAAGGGYNEQFF
TGTGCCAGCAGTTCCGCGGCGGGAGGTGGGTACAATGAGCAGTTCTTC
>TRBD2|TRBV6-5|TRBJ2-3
CASSSRGSGSADTQYF
TGTGCCAGCAGTTCTAGGGGTAGCGGGAGTGCAGATACGCAGTATTTT
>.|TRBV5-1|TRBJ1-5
CASSLAPTGGNQPQHF
TGCGCCAGCAGCTTGGCCCCGACAGGCGGGAATCAGCCCCAGCATTTT
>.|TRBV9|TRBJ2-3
CASSVEGVPGTDTQYF
TGTGCCAGCAGCGTAGAAGGGGTGCCGGGCACAGATACGCAGTATTTT
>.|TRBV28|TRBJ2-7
CASTSPRTAETYEQYF
TGTGCCAGCACCTCACCTAGGACAGCGGAAACCTACGAGCAGTACTTC
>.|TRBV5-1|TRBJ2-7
CASSLAVAPSPYEQYF
TGCGCCAGCAGCTTGGCCGTGGCACCCTCCCCCTACGAGCAGTACTTC